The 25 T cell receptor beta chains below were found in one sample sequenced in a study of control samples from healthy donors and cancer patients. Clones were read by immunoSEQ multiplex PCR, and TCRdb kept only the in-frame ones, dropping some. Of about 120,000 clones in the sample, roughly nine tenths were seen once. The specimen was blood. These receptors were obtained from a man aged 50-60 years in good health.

The CDR3 DNA is TGTGCCAGCAGCAACGGGAGGGGGATGAACACTGAAGCTTTCTTT. This gives the protein CASSNGRGMNTEAFF. The V gene is TRBV11-2, the J gene TRBJ1-1; maybe TRBD1 (6 bases). Germline CDR1 reads SGHAT; CDR2 reads FQNNGV. Trimming removed 5 bases from V and 0 bases from J, with 13 bases in between. The CDR3 covers 15 residues.

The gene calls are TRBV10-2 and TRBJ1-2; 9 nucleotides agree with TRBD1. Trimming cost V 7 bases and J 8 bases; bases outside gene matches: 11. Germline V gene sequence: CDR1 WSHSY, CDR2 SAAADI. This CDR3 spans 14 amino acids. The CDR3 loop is CASTPTGGIGGYTF. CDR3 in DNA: TGCGCCAGCACCCCGACAGGGGGGATAGGCGGCTACACCTTC.

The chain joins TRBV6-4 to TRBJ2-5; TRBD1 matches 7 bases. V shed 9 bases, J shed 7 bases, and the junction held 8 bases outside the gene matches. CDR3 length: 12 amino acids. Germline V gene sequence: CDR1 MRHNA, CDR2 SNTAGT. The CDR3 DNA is TGTGCCAGAAAGACAGGGTCGGGGACCCAGTACTTC. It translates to CARKTGSGTQYF.

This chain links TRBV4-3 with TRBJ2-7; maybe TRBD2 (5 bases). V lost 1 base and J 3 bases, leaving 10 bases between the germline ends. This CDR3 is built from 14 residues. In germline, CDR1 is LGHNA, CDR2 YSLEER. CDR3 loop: CASSQARVGYEQYF. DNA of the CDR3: TGCGCCAGCAGCCAAGCGCGGGTCGGCTACGAGCAGTACTTC.

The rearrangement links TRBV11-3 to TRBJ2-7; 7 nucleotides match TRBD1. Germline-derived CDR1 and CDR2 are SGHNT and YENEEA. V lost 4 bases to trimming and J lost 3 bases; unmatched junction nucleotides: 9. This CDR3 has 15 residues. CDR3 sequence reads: CASSSTGAGDYEQYF. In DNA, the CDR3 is TGTGCCAGCAGCTCCACAGGGGCTGGGGACTACGAGCAGTACTTC. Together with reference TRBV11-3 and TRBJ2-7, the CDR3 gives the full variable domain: EAGVVQSPRYKIIEKKQPVAFWCNPISGHNTLYWYLQNLGQGPELLIRYENEEAVDDSQLPKDRFSAERLKGVDSTLKIQPAELGDSAVYLCASSSTGAGDYEQYFGPGTRLTVT.

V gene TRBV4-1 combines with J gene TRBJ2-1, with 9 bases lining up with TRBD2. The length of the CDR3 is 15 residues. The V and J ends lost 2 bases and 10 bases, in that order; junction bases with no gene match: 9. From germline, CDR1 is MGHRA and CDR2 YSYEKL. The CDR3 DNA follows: TGCGCCAGCAGCCAAATCGGGACTAGCATCCACGAGCAGTTCTTC. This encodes CASSQIGTSIHEQFF.

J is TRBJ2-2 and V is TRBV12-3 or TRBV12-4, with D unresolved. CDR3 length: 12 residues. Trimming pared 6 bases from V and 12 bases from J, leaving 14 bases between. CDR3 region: CASRPGPGQLFF. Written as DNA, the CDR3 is TGTGCCAGCAGGCCCGGGCCAGGACAGCTGTTTTTT.

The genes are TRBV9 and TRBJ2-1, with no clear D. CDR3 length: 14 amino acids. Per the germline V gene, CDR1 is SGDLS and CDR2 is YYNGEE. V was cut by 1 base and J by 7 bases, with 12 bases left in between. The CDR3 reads CASSVNSIQNEQFF. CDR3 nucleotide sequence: TGTGCCAGCAGCGTAAATTCCATCCAGAATGAGCAGTTCTTC.

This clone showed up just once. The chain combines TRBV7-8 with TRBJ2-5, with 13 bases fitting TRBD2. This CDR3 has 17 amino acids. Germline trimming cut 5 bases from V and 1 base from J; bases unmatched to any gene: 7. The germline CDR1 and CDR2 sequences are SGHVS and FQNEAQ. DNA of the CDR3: TGTGCCAGCAGCCAGGGACTAGCGGGGCACCTCCAAGAGACCCAGTACTTC. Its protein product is CASSQGLAGHLQETQYF.

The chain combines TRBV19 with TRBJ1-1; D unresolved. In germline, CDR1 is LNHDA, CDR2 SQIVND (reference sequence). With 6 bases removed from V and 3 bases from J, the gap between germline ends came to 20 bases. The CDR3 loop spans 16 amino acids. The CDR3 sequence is CASRKSGSMGYTEAFF. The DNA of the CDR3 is TGTGCCAGTAGGAAATCGGGATCGATGGGATACACTGAAGCTTTCTTT.

CDR3 nucleotides: TGCAGCGTTGAGGGCGCTTGGGGGGCGCGTGGCTACACCTTC. This sequence encodes CSVEGAWGARGYTF. J is TRBJ1-2 and V is TRBV29-1; D might be TRBD1 (6 bases). Trimming left V 3 bases short and J 7 bases short, with 18 bases between. Germline loops: CDR1 SQVTM, CDR2 ANQGSEA. This CDR3 is built from 14 residues. The variable domain in full, with the rest retrieved from reference TRBV29-1 and TRBJ1-2, is SAVISQKPSRDICQRGTSLTIQCQVDSQVTMMFWYRQQPGQSLTLIATANQGSEATYESGFVIDKFPISRPNLTFSTLTVSNMSPEDSSIYLCSVEGAWGARGYTFGSGTRLTVV.

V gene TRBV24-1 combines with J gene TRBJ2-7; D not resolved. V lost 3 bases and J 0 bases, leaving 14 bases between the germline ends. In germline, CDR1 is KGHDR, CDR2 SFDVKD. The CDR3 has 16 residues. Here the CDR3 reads CATSDEQRYSSYEQYF. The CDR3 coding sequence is TGTGCCACCAGTGATGAGCAAAGGTATAGCTCCTACGAGCAGTACTTC.

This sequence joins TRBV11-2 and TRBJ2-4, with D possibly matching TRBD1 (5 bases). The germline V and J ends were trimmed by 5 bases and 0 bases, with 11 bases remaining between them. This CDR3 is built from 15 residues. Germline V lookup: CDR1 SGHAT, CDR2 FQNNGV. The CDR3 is CASSPDSLAKNIQYF. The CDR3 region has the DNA TGTGCCAGCAGCCCCGACAGCTTAGCCAAAAACATTCAGTACTTC.

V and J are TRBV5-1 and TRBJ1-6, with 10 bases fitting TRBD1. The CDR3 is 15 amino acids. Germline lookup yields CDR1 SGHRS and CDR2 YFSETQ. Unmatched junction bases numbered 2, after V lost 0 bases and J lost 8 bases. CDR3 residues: CASSLAGQGDSPLHF. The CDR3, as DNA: TGCGCCAGCAGCTTGGCAGGACAGGGGGATTCACCCCTCCACTTT.

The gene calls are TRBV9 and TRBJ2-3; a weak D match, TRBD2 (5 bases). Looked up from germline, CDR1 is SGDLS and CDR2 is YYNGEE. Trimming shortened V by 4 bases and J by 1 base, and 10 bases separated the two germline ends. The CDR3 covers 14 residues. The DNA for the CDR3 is TGTGCCAGCAGCCCCGGACTCCGCACAGATACGCAGTATTTT. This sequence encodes CASSPGLRTDTQYF.

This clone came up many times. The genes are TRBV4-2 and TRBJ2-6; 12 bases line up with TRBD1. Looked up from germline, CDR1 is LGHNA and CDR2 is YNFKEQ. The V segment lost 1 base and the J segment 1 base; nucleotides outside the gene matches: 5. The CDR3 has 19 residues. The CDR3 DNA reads TGTGCCAGCAGCCAAGTCCAGGGACAGGGGGCTTCTGGGGCCAACGTCCTGACTTTC. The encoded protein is CASSQVQGQGASGANVLTF.

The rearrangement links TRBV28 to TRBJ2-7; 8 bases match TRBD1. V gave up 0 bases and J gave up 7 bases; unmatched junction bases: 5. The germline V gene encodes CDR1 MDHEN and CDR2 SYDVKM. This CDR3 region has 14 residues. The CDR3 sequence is CASSLWQGAGEQYF. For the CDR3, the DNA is TGTGCCAGCAGTTTATGGCAGGGGGCCGGAGAGCAGTACTTC.

Here the CDR3 reads CASSYQTSGTEAFF. DNA for the CDR3: TGTGCCAGCAGTTACCAAACTTCGGGTACTGAAGCTTTCTTT. The chain combines TRBV6-2 or TRBV6-3 with TRBJ1-1; D remains unclear. From germline, CDR1 is MNHEY and CDR2 SVGEGT. The V end lost 2 bases, the J end lost 5 bases, and 12 bases lay between the germline ends. The CDR3 runs to 14 residues.

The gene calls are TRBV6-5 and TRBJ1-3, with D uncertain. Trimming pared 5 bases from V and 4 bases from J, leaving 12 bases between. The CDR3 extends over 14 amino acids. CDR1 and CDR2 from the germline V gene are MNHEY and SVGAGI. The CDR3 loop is CASSRGTIGNTIYF. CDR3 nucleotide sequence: TGTGCCAGCAGTCGGGGAACAATCGGAAACACCATATATTTT.

The CDR3 loop is CASSYRDSNQPQHF. As DNA, the CDR3 is TGTGCCAGCAGTTACCGGGATAGCAATCAGCCCCAGCATTTT. The chain joins TRBV6-5 to TRBJ1-5; D ambiguous. The length of the CDR3 is 14 residues. Trimming took off 2 bases at V and 0 bases at J, with 5 bases between the two ends. CDR1 is MNHEY and CDR2 is SVGAGI in the germline V gene.

CDR3 nucleotide sequence: TGTGCCAGCAGTGCCACCATAAGCGAAGCTTTCTTT. Translating it yields CASSATISEAFF. The rearrangement joins TRBV6-2 or TRBV6-3 to TRBJ1-1; D remains ambiguous. Germline lookup yields CDR1 MNHEY and CDR2 SVGEGT. Trimming stripped 5 bases from V and 8 bases from J, with 12 bases between. The CDR3 covers 12 residues.

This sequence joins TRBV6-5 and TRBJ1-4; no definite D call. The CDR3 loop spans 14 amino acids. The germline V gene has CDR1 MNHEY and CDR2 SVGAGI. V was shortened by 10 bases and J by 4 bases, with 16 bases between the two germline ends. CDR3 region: CATREWQHNEKLFF. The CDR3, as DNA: TGTGCCACCCGGGAGTGGCAGCATAATGAAAAACTGTTTTTT.

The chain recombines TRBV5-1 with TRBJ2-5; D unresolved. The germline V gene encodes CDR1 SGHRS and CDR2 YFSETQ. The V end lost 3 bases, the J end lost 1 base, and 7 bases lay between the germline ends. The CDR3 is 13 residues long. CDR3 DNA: TGCGCCAGCAGCTCTACCAGCCAAGAGACCCAGTACTTC. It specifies CASSSTSQETQYF.

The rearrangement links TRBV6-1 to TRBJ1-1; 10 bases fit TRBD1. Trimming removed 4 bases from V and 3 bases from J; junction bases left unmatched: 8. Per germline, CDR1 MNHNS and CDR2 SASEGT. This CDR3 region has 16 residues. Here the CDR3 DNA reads TGTGCCAGCAGTGGTGACAGGGGGCGCGGTGACACTGAAGCTTTCTTT. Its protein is CASSGDRGRGDTEAFF.

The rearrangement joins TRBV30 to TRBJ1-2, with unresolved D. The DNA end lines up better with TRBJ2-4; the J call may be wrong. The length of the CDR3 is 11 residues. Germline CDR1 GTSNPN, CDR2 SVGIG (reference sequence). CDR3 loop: CAWSTRTPQYF. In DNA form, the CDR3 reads TGTGCCTGGAGTACCCGGACCCCTCAGTACTTC.